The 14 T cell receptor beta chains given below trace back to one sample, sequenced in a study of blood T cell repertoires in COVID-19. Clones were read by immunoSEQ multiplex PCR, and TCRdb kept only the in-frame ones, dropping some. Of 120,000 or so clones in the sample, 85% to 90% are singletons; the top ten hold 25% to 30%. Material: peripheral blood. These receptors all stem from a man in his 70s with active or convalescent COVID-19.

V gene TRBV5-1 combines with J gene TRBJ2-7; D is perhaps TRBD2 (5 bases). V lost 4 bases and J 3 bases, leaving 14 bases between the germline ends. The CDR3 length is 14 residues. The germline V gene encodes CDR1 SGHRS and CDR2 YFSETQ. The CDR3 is CASSVAAGGYEQYF. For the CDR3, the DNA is TGCGCCAGCAGCGTGGCTGCGGGTGGCTACGAGCAGTACTTC.

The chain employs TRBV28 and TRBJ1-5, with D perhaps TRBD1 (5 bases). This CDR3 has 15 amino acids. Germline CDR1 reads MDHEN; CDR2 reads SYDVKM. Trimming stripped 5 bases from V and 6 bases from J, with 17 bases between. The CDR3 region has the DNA TGTGCCAGCAGTCTTGCTTCGGGGGGTGTTCAGCCCCAGCATTTT. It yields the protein CASSLASGGVQPQHF. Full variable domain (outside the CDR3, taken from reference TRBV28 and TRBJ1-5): DVKVTQSSRYLVKRTGEKVFLECVQDMDHENMFWYRQDPGLGLRLIYFSYDVKMKEKGDIPEGYSVSREKKERFSLILESASTNQTSMYLCASSLASGGVQPQHFGDGTRLSIL.

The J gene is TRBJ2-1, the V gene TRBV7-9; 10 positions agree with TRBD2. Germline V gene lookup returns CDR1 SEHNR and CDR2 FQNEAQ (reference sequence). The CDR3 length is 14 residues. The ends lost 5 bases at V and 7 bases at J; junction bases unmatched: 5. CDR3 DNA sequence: TGTGCCAGCAGCGATAGCGGGAGGCATAATGAGCAGTTCTTC. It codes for CASSDSGRHNEQFF.

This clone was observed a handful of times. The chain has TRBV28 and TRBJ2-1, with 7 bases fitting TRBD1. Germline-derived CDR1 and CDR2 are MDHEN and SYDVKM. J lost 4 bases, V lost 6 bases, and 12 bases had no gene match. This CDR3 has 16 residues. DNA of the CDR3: TGTGCCAGCAGACCCCGGACAGGACCCCTTTACAATGAGCAGTTCTTC. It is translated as CASRPRTGPLYNEQFF. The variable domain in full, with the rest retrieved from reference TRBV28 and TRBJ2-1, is DVKVTQSSRYLVKRTGEKVFLECVQDMDHENMFWYRQDPGLGLRLIYFSYDVKMKEKGDIPEGYSVSREKKERFSLILESASTNQTSMYLCASRPRTGPLYNEQFFGPGTRLTVL.

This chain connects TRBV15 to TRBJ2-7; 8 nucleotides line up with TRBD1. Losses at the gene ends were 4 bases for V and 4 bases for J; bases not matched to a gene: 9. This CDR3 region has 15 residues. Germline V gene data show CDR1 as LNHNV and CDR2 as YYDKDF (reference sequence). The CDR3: CATSTPETGVYEQYF. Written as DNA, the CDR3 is TGTGCCACCAGCACCCCCGAGACAGGGGTTTACGAGCAGTACTTC.

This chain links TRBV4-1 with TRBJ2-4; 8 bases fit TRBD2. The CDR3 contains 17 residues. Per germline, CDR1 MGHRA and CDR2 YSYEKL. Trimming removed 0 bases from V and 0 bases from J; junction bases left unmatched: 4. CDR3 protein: CASSQETAGGAKNIQYF. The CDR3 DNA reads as TGCGCCAGCAGCCAAGAAACGGCGGGAGGAGCCAAAAACATTCAGTACTTC.

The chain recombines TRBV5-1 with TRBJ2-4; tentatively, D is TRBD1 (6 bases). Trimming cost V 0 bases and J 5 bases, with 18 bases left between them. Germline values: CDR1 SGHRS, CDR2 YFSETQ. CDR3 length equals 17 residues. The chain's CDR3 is CASSLGYVRDIQNIQYF. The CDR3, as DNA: TGCGCCAGCAGCTTGGGATACGTTCGGGACATTCAAAACATTCAGTACTTC.

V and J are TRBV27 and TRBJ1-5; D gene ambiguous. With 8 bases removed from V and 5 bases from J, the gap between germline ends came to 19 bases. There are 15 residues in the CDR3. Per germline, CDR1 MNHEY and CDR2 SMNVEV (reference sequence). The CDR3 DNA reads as TGTGCCAGCCAGATCAAGCCGGGGAGCCATCAGCCCCAGCATTTT. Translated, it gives CASQIKPGSHQPQHF.

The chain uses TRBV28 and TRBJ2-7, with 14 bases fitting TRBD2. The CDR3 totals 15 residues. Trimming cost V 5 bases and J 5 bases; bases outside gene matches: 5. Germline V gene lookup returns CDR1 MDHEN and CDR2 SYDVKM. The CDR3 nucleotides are TGTGCCAGCAGTCGACTAGCGGGAGGGGCGGACGAGCAGTACTTC. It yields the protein CASSRLAGGADEQYF.

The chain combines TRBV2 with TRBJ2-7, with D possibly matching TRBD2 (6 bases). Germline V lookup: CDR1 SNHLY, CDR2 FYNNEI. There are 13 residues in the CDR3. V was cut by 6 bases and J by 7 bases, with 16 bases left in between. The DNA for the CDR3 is TGTGCCAGCAGAACCCTGGGGGGTCGGGAGCAGTACTTC. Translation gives CASRTLGGREQYF.

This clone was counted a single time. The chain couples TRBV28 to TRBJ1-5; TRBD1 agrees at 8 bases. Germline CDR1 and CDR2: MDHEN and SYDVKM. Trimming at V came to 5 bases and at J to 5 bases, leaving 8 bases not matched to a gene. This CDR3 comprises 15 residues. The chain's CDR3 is CASSTWTGLDQPQHF. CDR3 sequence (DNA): TGTGCCAGCAGTACCTGGACAGGGCTGGATCAGCCCCAGCATTTT.

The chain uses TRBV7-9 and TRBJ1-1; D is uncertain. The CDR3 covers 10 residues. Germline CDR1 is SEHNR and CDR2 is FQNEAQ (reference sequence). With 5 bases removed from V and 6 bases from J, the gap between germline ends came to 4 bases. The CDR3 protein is CASSGPEAFF. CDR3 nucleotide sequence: TGTGCCAGCAGCGGGCCTGAAGCTTTCTTT.

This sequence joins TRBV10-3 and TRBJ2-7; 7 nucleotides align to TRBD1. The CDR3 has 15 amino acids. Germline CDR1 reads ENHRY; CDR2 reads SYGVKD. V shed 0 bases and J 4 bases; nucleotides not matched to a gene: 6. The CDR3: CAISESTDRVYEQYF. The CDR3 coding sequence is TGTGCCATCAGTGAGTCGACCGACAGGGTATACGAGCAGTACTTC.

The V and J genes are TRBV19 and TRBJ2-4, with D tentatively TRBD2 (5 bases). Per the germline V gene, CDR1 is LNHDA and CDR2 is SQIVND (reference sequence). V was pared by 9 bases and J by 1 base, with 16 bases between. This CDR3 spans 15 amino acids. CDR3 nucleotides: TGTGCCAGCAGGACTGGGGAATTCGCCAAAAACATTCAGTACTTC. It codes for CASRTGEFAKNIQYF. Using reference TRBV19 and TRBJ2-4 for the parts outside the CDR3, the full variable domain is DGGITQSPKYLFRKEGQNVTLSCEQNLNHDAMYWYRQDPGQGLRLIYYSQIVNDFQKGDIAEGYSVSREKKESFPLTVTSAQKNPTAFYLCASRTGEFAKNIQYFGAGTRLSVL.